This T cell receptor (beta chain) originates from a study of OX40 agonist ivuxolimab in advanced cancers. The wider study: Dose-escalation subjects each had hepatocellular carcinoma, melanoma, renal cell or head and neck cancer. Study results and limitations: Certain nonresponding patients likewise had low normalized T-cell clonal expansion. CD4+ and CD8+ blood T cells expanded clonally by week 6 at 0.1 to 3.0 mg/kg.

As for this clone: The antigen is undetermined.

CDR3 size: 16 residues. Trimming pared 8 bases from V and 2 bases from J, leaving 19 bases between. Germline lookup yields CDR1 MNHNY and CDR2 SVGAGI (reference sequence). Libraries were prepared by immunoSEQ multiplex PCR; TCRdb keeps only in-frame clonotypes and omits some of them. The sample holds just over 95,000 clones, almost 90% seen once. The chain combines TRBV6-6 with TRBJ1-5, with D possibly being TRBD1 (6 bases). Sequencing was performed on CD4+ or CD8+ T cells sorted from blood, taken in a trial of the OX40 agonist ivuxolimab. The receptor comes from an adult with an advanced solid tumor such as melanoma, head and neck, liver or kidney cancer. CDR3 sequence reads: CASCNSRGIGNQPQHF. CDR3 sequence (DNA): TGTGCCAGCTGTAATTCCAGGGGTATAGGCAATCAGCCCCAGCATTTT.